The clone carrying this T cell receptor (beta chain) was observed many times. The antigen remains unidentified. The observed sequence ends 3 residues before the CDR3 terminus, with the missing tail filled in from the germline J gene. This sample was included in a study of T cell clonality in common variable immunodeficiency. Study-wide findings and caveats: Reportedly, TCR beta sequences from common variable immunodeficiency showed fewer deletions and N-nucleotide insertions. Shared TCRbeta clones were fewer between CVID subjects than controls.

Control and CVID samples contributed equal amounts of genomic DNA. Libraries were prepared by immunoSEQ multiplex PCR; TCRdb keeps only in-frame clonotypes and omits some of them. This sample comprises about 40,000 clones, none seen once only. V was shortened by 4 bases and J by 4 bases, with 11 bases between the two germline ends. Germline values: CDR1 PRHDT, CDR2 FYEKMQ (reference sequence). The CDR3 is 15 amino acids. Sequencing input: peripheral blood mononuclear cells. V and J are TRBV13 and TRBJ1-6; perhaps TRBD1 as D (6 bases). This sequence originates from a person aged 18 to 70 in good health. The CDR3 bases that were read are TGTGCCAGCAGCTACCGACAGGATTATAATTCACCC. Its protein is CASSYRQDYNSP. The entire CDR3 reads CASSYRQDYNSPLHF. Variable domain in full (rest from reference TRBV13 and TRBJ1-6): AAGVIQSPRHLIKEKRETATLKCYPIPRHDTVYWYQQGPGQDPQFLISFYEKMQSDKGSIPDRFSAQQFSDYHSELNMSSLELGDSALYFCASSYRQDYNSPLHFGNGTRLTVT.